Following are 18 T cell receptor beta chains from one sample sequenced in a study of beta chain features in type 1 diabetes. The authors reverse transcribed all of the isolated RNA, so sequencing captured expressed TCRB transcripts. The table came from immunoSEQ multiplex PCR; TCRdb's copy has only in-frame clones and leaves some out. The sample has around 400,000 clones, roughly 13% seen once. Sequences were obtained from naive CD4+ T cells from blood. These receptors originate from a man between 18 and 29 years old in good health.

The V and J genes are TRBV5-1 and TRBJ1-1, with TRBD1 as a possible D gene (5 bases). The germline CDR1 and CDR2 sequences are SGHRS and YFSETQ. The CDR3 extends over 14 amino acids. Deletions cut 5 bases from V and 5 bases from J, with 16 bases between. The CDR3 sequence is CASRRPGVGTEAFF. CDR3 DNA sequence: TGCGCCAGCAGACGTCCGGGGGTAGGGACTGAAGCTTTCTTT. The whole variable domain, remainder taken from reference TRBV5-1 and TRBJ1-1, is KAGVTQTPRYLIKTRGQQVTLSCSPISGHRSVSWYQQTPGQGLQFLFEYFSETQRNKGNFPGRFSGRQFSNSRSEMNVSTLELGDSALYLCASRRPGVGTEAFFGQGTRLTVV.

The chain joins TRBV9 to TRBJ2-3; a possible D gene is TRBD2 (6 bases). Trimming removed 4 bases at V and 3 bases at J, with 9 bases between. Germline V lookup: CDR1 SGDLS, CDR2 YYNGEE. This CDR3 is built from 13 residues. The CDR3 DNA is TGTGCCAGCAGCCTGCGGGGTACAGATACGCAGTATTTT. It yields the protein CASSLRGTDTQYF. Supplemented by reference TRBV9 and TRBJ2-3, the full variable domain reads DSGVTQTPKHLITATGQRVTLRCSPRSGDLSVYWYQQSLDQGLQFLIQYYNGEERAKGNILERFSAQQFPDLHSELNLSSLELGDSALYFCASSLRGTDTQYFGPGTRLTVL.

The chain has TRBV2 and TRBJ2-4; TRBD2 matches 8 bases. This CDR3 is 13 amino acids long. V lost 8 bases and J lost 8; bases outside the gene matches: 8. Per germline, CDR1 SNHLY and CDR2 FYNNEI. CDR3 protein: CASERERAHIQYF. The CDR3 coding sequence is TGTGCCAGCGAGCGGGAGAGGGCGCACATTCAGTACTTC.

This clone was detected only a few times. V is TRBV4-3 and J is TRBJ1-5; 7 bases are a match to TRBD1. The CDR3 totals 15 residues. V was clipped by 1 base and J by 5 bases; unmatched bases: 5. CDR1 is LGHNA and CDR2 is YSLEER in the germline V gene. The CDR3 here is CASSQGVQGDQPQHF. In DNA form, the CDR3 reads TGCGCCAGCAGCCAAGGGGTCCAGGGGGATCAGCCCCAGCATTTT.

The chain employs TRBV6-6 and TRBJ2-7; 9 bases align to TRBD2. Germline V CDR1 and CDR2: MNHNY, SVGAGI (reference sequence). The CDR3 loop spans 15 amino acids. Trimming took 6 bases from V and 3 from J; bases not matched to a gene: 9. The CDR3 DNA reads TGTGCCAGCAGGGTAGCGGGAGCCCTTCTCTACGAGCAGTACTTC. Translation: CASRVAGALLYEQYF.

There are a few counts of this clone. This rearrangement joins TRBV4-3 to TRBJ2-7; TRBD2 agrees at 8 bases. Trimming at V came to 0 bases and at J to 0 bases, leaving 4 bases not matched to a gene. From germline, CDR1 is LGHNA and CDR2 YSLEER. This CDR3 comprises 16 residues. CDR3 nucleotides: TGCGCCAGCAGCCAAGATCTGAGCGGGGGCTCCTACGAGCAGTACTTC. Translating it yields CASSQDLSGGSYEQYF.

This rearrangement joins TRBV7-9 to TRBJ2-1; 7 bases agree with TRBD1. The V gene's germline CDR1 is SEHNR and CDR2 FQNEAQ (reference sequence). CDR3 length equals 13 residues. V lost 5 bases, J lost 4 bases, and 2 bases stayed unmatched. CDR3 coding DNA: TGTGCCAGCAGCCCGACAGGGTACAATGAGCAGTTCTTC. Translated, it gives CASSPTGYNEQFF.

This clone turned up a few times. The J gene is TRBJ1-5, the V gene TRBV7-3; D possibly corresponds to TRBD1 (5 bases). Germline values: CDR1 SGHTA, CDR2 FQGTGA. The ends were cut back, 5 bases at V and 4 bases at J, with 12 bases in the middle. CDR3 length: 14 amino acids. The CDR3 nucleotides read TGTGCCAGCAGCCCCTCGACAGTGAATCAGCCCCAGCATTTT. It yields the protein CASSPSTVNQPQHF. The complete variable domain, with remaining parts taken from reference TRBV7-3 and TRBJ1-5, reads GAGVSQTPSNKVTEKGKYVELRCDPISGHTALYWYRQSLGQGPEFLIYFQGTGAADDSGLPNDRFFAVRPEGSVSTLKIQRTERGDSAVYLCASSPSTVNQPQHFGDGTRLSIL.

The V gene is TRBV11-2, the J gene TRBJ2-1; 8 bases agree with TRBD1. CDR1 SGHAT and CDR2 FQNNGV come from the germline V gene. J lost 5 bases, V lost 3 bases, and 0 bases had no gene match. This CDR3 contains 13 residues. The CDR3, as DNA: TGTGCCAGCAGCTTGACAGGGGACAATGAGCAGTTCTTC. Its translation is CASSLTGDNEQFF.

This clone was seen more than once but under ten times. V usage is TRBV27 and J usage is TRBJ2-1; weak D call: TRBD2 (5 bases). The CDR3 runs to 15 residues. V lost 1 base, J lost 0 bases, and 7 bases lay in between. From germline, CDR1 is MNHEY and CDR2 SMNVEV (reference sequence). The CDR3 DNA reads TGTGCCAGCAGTTTATTTGGGAGCTCCTACAATGAGCAGTTCTTC. Protein product: CASSLFGSSYNEQFF.

The chain has TRBV11-2 and TRBJ1-2; TRBD1 matches 7 bases. Trimming took 5 bases from V and 4 from J; bases not matched to a gene: 13. Germline V gene sequence: CDR1 SGHAT, CDR2 FQNNGV. The CDR3 loop spans 16 amino acids. The CDR3 here is CASSTYKDPGGYGYTF. CDR3 nucleotides: TGTGCCAGCAGCACCTACAAGGACCCAGGGGGCTATGGCTACACCTTC.

This clone was seen only a few times. The chain couples TRBV4-3 to TRBJ1-5; D might be TRBD1 (5 bases). Germline CDR1 LGHNA, CDR2 YSLEER. This CDR3 spans 14 amino acids. Trimming pared 4 bases from V and 5 bases from J, leaving 12 bases between. The CDR3 region has the DNA TGCGCCAGCAGCCCAACTTCGGGGGATCAGCCCCAGCATTTT. Protein sequence: CASSPTSGDQPQHF.

This clone was seen more than once but under ten times. Other DNA sequences in the sample encode the same CDR3. CDR3 nucleotide sequence: TGTGCCTGGAGTGTAACGGGCAATCAGCCCCAGCATTTT. As protein: CAWSVTGNQPQHF. The rearrangement links TRBV30 to TRBJ1-5; D unresolved. The germline CDR1 and CDR2 sequences are GTSNPN and SVGIG (reference sequence). The CDR3 has 13 residues. The V and J ends lost 0 bases and 2 bases respectively, with 5 bases between them.

There are a few counts of this clone. The chain couples TRBV11-3 to TRBJ2-5; D remains ambiguous. Germline CDR1 reads SGHNT; CDR2 reads YENEEA. This CDR3 contains 15 residues. Trimming took off 1 base at V and 5 bases at J, with 14 bases between the two ends. CDR3 loop: CASSLGLNKWETQYF. CDR3 sequence (DNA): TGTGCCAGCAGCTTAGGTTTGAACAAGTGGGAGACCCAGTACTTC.

There are a few counts of this clone. The chain is built from TRBV30 and TRBJ2-7; tentatively, D is TRBD2 (5 bases). The CDR3 loop spans 13 amino acids. Per germline, CDR1 GTSNPN and CDR2 SVGIG (reference sequence). Trimming stripped 3 bases from V and 4 bases from J, with 13 bases between. The CDR3 DNA reads as TGTGCCTGGAGGACTATTTTCAGTTACGAGCAGTACTTC. Translating it yields CAWRTIFSYEQYF.

This chain uses TRBV14 with TRBJ2-7; TRBD1 aligns across 7 bases. CDR3 size: 14 residues. Germline-derived CDR1 and CDR2 are SGHDN and FVKESK. With 3 bases clipped from V and 3 bases from J, the junction kept 5 bases outside the gene matches. The CDR3 loop reads CASSHGQGDYEQYF. The CDR3 DNA follows: TGTGCCAGCAGCCACGGGCAGGGGGACTACGAGCAGTACTTC.

In this sample, this clone turned up a few times. Within the sample, other DNA sequences also encode this same CDR3. The chain combines TRBV28 with TRBJ1-2; TRBD1 might be the D (6 bases). The CDR3 is 12 amino acids. With 6 bases removed from V and 8 bases from J, the gap between germline ends came to 13 bases. Germline V gene sequence: CDR1 MDHEN, CDR2 SYDVKM. The CDR3 region is CASSLRGYGYTF. DNA of the CDR3: TGTGCCAGCAGCCTCAGGGGTTACGGCTACACCTTC.

In this sample, this clone turned up many times. CDR3 in DNA: TGCAGCGTTGAAGAGTGGGGCTCGAGGGAGACCCAGTACTTC. This sequence encodes CSVEEWGSRETQYF. The chain couples TRBV29-1 to TRBJ2-5; D might be TRBD1 (5 bases). V was shortened by 0 bases and J by 5 bases, with 13 bases between the two germline ends. In germline, CDR1 is SQVTM, CDR2 ANQGSEA. This CDR3 contains 14 residues.